Listed below are T cell receptor beta chains from one sample, sequenced in a study of neurological immune-mediated disorders. TCRdb used MiXCR to reprocess the 5' RACE reads, holding one entry per CDR3 protein. The sample consists of about 78,000 distinct CDR3 sequences, less than 5.5% of them appearing once. Sample: PBMCs. The source of these receptors is a woman aged 25 to 39 with multiple sclerosis. Each CDR3 is given with its conserved first and last residue. Fields, in order: clone size, J gene, V gene, D gene, CDR3 DNA, CDR3 protein. D genes are given only for firm matches. The size field is filled for only some rows; it gives once, few, many or a size class.

many | TRBJ1-2 | TRBV12-3/TRBV12-4 | TRBD1 | TGTGCCAGCAGTATGGGACAGAACTATGGCTACACCTTC | CASSMGQNYGYTF
many | TRBJ1-2 | TRBV18 | - | TGTGCCAGCTCACCGGGGGACGATGGCTACACCTTC | CASSPGDDGYTF
many | TRBJ1-1 | TRBV5-1 | - | TGCGCCAGCAGCTTGGTAAGGGGGACCCTTGAAGCTTTCTTT | CASSLVRGTLEAFF
many | TRBJ2-1 | TRBV24-1 | TRBD1 | TGTGCCACCAGTGATCCGGACAGGGGGAGTTACAATGAGCAGTTCTTC | CATSDPDRGSYNEQFF
few | TRBJ2-1 | TRBV6-1 | TRBD2 | TGTGCCAGCAGTAGTCCCGGGACTAGCGGATTGAATGAGCAGTTCTTC | CASSSPGTSGLNEQFF
few | TRBJ1-2 | TRBV20-1 | TRBD1 | TGCAGTGCTGCCCGGGACAGTGGTGGCTACACCTTC | CSAARDSGGYTF
many | TRBJ2-1 | TRBV5-1 | - | TGCGCCAGCAGCCCCTCCTTTTCTTACAATGAGCAGTTCTTC | CASSPSFSYNEQFF
many | TRBJ1-1 | TRBV5-1 | - | TGCGCCAGCAGCCGGGGACGAACTGAAGCTTTCTTT | CASSRGRTEAFF
many | TRBJ2-7 | TRBV15 | TRBD2 | TGTGCCACCCGTACTAGCGACTCCTACGAGCAGTACTTC | CATRTSDSYEQYF
many | TRBJ2-1 | TRBV14 | - | TGTGCCAGCAGCCCTGGGATACAGCAGTTCTTC | CASSPGIQQFF
many | TRBJ2-7 | TRBV20-1 | TRBD2 | TGCAGTGCCCCCTTTCTCGCGGGAGTGGGGGACGAGCAGTACTTC | CSAPFLAGVGDEQYF
few | TRBJ2-3 | TRBV10-3 | TRBD2 | TGTGCCATCAGCCAGCCCTCGCTAGCGGGAGATGAAGATACGCAGTATTTT | CAISQPSLAGDEDTQYF
- | TRBJ2-2 | TRBV10-3 | - | TGTGCCATACTGCCGGACAGCACCGGGGAGCTGTTTTTT | CAILPDSTGELFF
many | TRBJ2-3 | TRBV4-1 | TRBD2 | TGCGCCAGCAGCCAAGATCAGCGGGGTTGGGCAGATACGCAGTATTTT | CASSQDQRGWADTQYF
many | TRBJ2-1 | TRBV7-8 | TRBD2 | TGTGCCAGCAGCTCGCCCCCTCGGACTAGCAGCAATGAGCAGTTCTTC | CASSSPPRTSSNEQFF
many | TRBJ2-2 | TRBV7-2 | - | TGTGCCAGCAGCTTAACGTATTGGGGGACCGGGGAGCTGTTTTTT | CASSLTYWGTGELFF
many | TRBJ1-1 | TRBV6-1 | - | TGTGCCAGCAGTCAAAGACAGAACACTGAAGCTTTCTTT | CASSQRQNTEAFF
many | TRBJ2-3 | TRBV3-1 | - | TGTGCCAGCAGGGAGCAAAGCACAGATACGCAGTATTTT | CASREQSTDTQYF
many | TRBJ2-5 | TRBV12-3/TRBV12-4 | - | TGTGCCAGCAGTTTGTTTGGACAAGAGACCCAGTACTTC | CASSLFGQETQYF
many | TRBJ2-7 | TRBV10-3 | - | TGTGCCATCAGTGTCCCAAGCTCCTACGAGCAGTACTTC | CAISVPSSYEQYF
many | TRBJ1-2 | TRBV5-1 | - | TGCGCCAGCAGCGGAAGGACGGATCTGTATGGCTACACCTTC | CASSGRTDLYGYTF
many | TRBJ1-2 | TRBV11-2 | - | TGTGCCAGCAGCTTTCCACAGGGCGCCTATGGCTACACCTTC | CASSFPQGAYGYTF
many | TRBJ1-6 | TRBV14 | TRBD1 | TGTGCCAGCAGCCAACGGACAGGGGACAGTTCACCCCTCCACTTT | CASSQRTGDSSPLHF
many | TRBJ1-4 | TRBV12-3/TRBV12-4 | - | TGTGCCAGCAGTCCCGTCCAGGGTGATGAAAAACTGTTTTTT | CASSPVQGDEKLFF
many | TRBJ2-2 | TRBV7-8 | TRBD2 | TGTGCCAGCAGCTGGAGATTGGGACTAGCGGGAGATTGGGGGAAAGCCGGGGAGCTGTTTTTT | CASSWRLGLAGDWGKAGELFF
many | TRBJ1-5 | TRBV12-3/TRBV12-4 | TRBD1 | TGTGCCAGCAGTCTCCGGACAGGGGGCGGTCAGCCCCAGCATTTT | CASSLRTGGGQPQHF
many | TRBJ2-7 | TRBV20-1 | - | TGCAGTGCCTTAGCGGAGAGCTCCTACGAGCAGTACTTC | CSALAESSYEQYF
many | TRBJ2-1 | TRBV5-1 | TRBD2 | TGCGCCAGCAGACCCCCGGGACTAGCGGGTTATTCCTACAATGAGCAGTTCTTC | CASRPPGLAGYSYNEQFF
many | TRBJ2-7 | TRBV20-1 | TRBD1 | TGCAGTGCGGGCCGGGACAGATCAGCCTACGAGCAGTACTTC | CSAGRDRSAYEQYF
many | TRBJ2-7 | TRBV7-8 | - | TGTGCCAGCAGCTTAGTCCCCGGCCACGAGCAGTACTTC | CASSLVPGHEQYF
- | TRBJ1-1 | TRBV5-1 | - | TGCGCCAGCAGCTTGGCCCGGCGGCAGGCGACTGAAGCTTTCTTT | CASSLARRQATEAFF
few | TRBJ2-7 | TRBV5-6 | TRBD2 | TGTGCCAGCAGCCGAAAACCACTAGCGGGAGGTTCCTACGAGCAGTACTTC | CASSRKPLAGGSYEQYF
many | TRBJ1-2 | TRBV27 | - | TGTGCCAGCAGTTTATCACCCAACTATGGCTACACCTTC | CASSLSPNYGYTF
many | TRBJ1-6 | TRBV2 | - | TGTGCCAGCAGTGAAGTGCAGGGGAATTCACCCCTCCACTTT | CASSEVQGNSPLHF
few | TRBJ1-2 | TRBV11-2 | - | TGTGCCAGCAGCCTGGGGGCTAGTAACTATGGCTACACCTTC | CASSLGASNYGYTF
- | TRBJ2-1 | TRBV6-5 | - | TGTGCCAGCAGTTACTCGGCCAAGAGGGCCTACAATGAGCAGTTCTTC | CASSYSAKRAYNEQFF
many | TRBJ2-5 | TRBV5-1 | - | TGCGCCAGCAGCGGTTGGTCCAGGGAGACCCAGTACTTC | CASSGWSRETQYF
many | TRBJ2-1 | TRBV7-2 | - | TGTGCCAGCAGCTTATTAGGGGGGCTCTACAATGAGCAGTTCTTC | CASSLLGGLYNEQFF
many | TRBJ1-4 | TRBV5-1 | TRBD1 | TGCGCCAGCAACCGCGTTGACAGGGGGCGTGAAAAACTGTTTTTT | CASNRVDRGREKLFF
many | TRBJ1-2 | TRBV28 | - | TGTGCCAGCAGTCTACTTGAGGTCCCCTATGGCTACACCTTC | CASSLLEVPYGYTF
many | TRBJ2-6 | TRBV27 | - | TGTGCCAGCAGTTCCCCAGGATTCTCCGGGACTGGGGCCAACGTCCTGACTTTC | CASSSPGFSGTGANVLTF
few | TRBJ2-7 | TRBV20-1 | - | TGCAGTGCTAGAGATTGGCAGCACTACGAGCAGTACTTC | CSARDWQHYEQYF
many | TRBJ2-1 | TRBV30 | TRBD2 | TGTGCCTGGACACATGGGGGGGGACGGCTATACAATGAGCAGTTCTTC | CAWTHGGGRLYNEQFF
- | TRBJ2-1 | TRBV12-3/TRBV12-4 | TRBD1 | TGTGCCAGCAGTCCCCCCAGGGGGCTAGGCTACAATGAGCAGTTCTTC | CASSPPRGLGYNEQFF
many | TRBJ2-3 | TRBV5-6 | - | TGTGCCAGCAGCTTGGCCGGCGGTGGGGGCCGCACAGATACGCAGTATTTT | CASSLAGGGGRTDTQYF
many | TRBJ1-2 | TRBV12-3/TRBV12-4 | - | TGTGCCAGCACCCCATGGGATCAGACCCGGGGTGGCTACACCTTC | CASTPWDQTRGGYTF
many | TRBJ2-1 | TRBV5-1 | - | TGCGCCAGCAGCCTCCAGGGGGGCGGTGAGCAGTTCTTC | CASSLQGGGEQFF
few | TRBJ2-1 | TRBV28 | TRBD2 | TGTGCCAGCAGTTTATCGCTAGCGGGAGGGCGGGATGAGCAGTTCTTC | CASSLSLAGGRDEQFF
large | TRBJ2-7 | TRBV28 | - | TGTGCCAGCAGTTCCCCCCGGGTGGGAGAAGTTCTGGAGCAGTACTTC | CASSSPRVGEVLEQYF
many | TRBJ2-7 | TRBV20-1 | TRBD2 | TGCAGTGCTAGAGTCTTGCCCGGGACTAGCTTTTTCGAGCAGTACTTC | CSARVLPGTSFFEQYF
many | TRBJ2-7 | TRBV4-1 | - | TGCGCCAGCAGCCAAATGTGGCTGAAGGCCTACGAGCAGTACTTC | CASSQMWLKAYEQYF
many | TRBJ2-3 | TRBV29-1 | - | TGCAGCGTATTAGCTGACGGGGGTGCAGATACGCAGTATTTT | CSVLADGGADTQYF
many | TRBJ2-2 | TRBV5-5 | - | TGTGCCAGCAGCTTCGAACAGCCCACCGGGGAGCTGTTTTTT | CASSFEQPTGELFF
- | TRBJ1-3 | TRBV6-6 | - | TGTGCCAGCAGCCTCTCGGAGGGACCCAGATATTTT | CASSLSEGPRYF
few | TRBJ2-2 | TRBV3-1 | - | TGTGCCAGTGGGGGGAGAAACACCGGGGAGCTGTTTTTT | CASGGRNTGELFF
many | TRBJ1-1 | TRBV12-3/TRBV12-4 | - | TGTGCCAGCAGGGAGATCGGCGGTGAAGCTTTCTTT | CASREIGGEAFF
- | TRBJ2-7 | TRBV12-3/TRBV12-4 | - | TGTGCCAGCACCCATGGGGACGGACCCTACGAGCAGTACTTC | CASTHGDGPYEQYF